One sample yielded the 31 T cell receptor beta chains listed below, sequenced in a study of OX40 agonist ivuxolimab in advanced cancers. TCRdb keeps only in-frame clones here, not all; method: immunoSEQ multiplex PCR. The table has 56,000 or so clones, approximately 80% seen once. The material was CD4+ or CD8+ T cells sorted from blood, obtained in a trial of the OX40 agonist ivuxolimab. These receptors originate from an adult with an advanced solid tumor such as melanoma, head and neck, liver or kidney cancer.

The chain joins TRBV2 to TRBJ1-2; no clear D. The CDR3 is 17 amino acids. The germline V gene encodes CDR1 SNHLY and CDR2 FYNNEI. V was cut by 6 bases and J by 1 base, with 21 bases left in between. The DNA of the CDR3 is TGTGCCAGCAGGGGAGAGAATAGGGAGGGCAATAACTATGGCTACACCTTC. Translated: CASRGENREGNNYGYTF.

The chain joins TRBV7-8 to TRBJ1-6, with D possibly matching TRBD1 (5 bases). The CDR3 covers 15 residues. CDR1 SGHVS and CDR2 FQNEAQ come from the germline V gene. Deletions cut 4 bases from V and 8 bases from J, with 15 bases between. In DNA form, the CDR3 reads TGTGCCAGCAGCTCAAGTTCGGGGGTCCATTCACCCCTCCACTTT. This sequence encodes CASSSSSGVHSPLHF.

The chain uses TRBV18 and TRBJ2-1; D gene uncertain. Germline V gene lookup returns CDR1 KGHSH and CDR2 LQKENI. This CDR3 is 16 amino acids long. V was cut by 2 bases and J by 2 bases, with 13 bases left in between. In nucleotides, the CDR3 is TGTGCCAGCTCACCAGGTATAGCTCCCACCTACAATGAGCAGTTCTTC. It encodes CASSPGIAPTYNEQFF.

The V gene is TRBV7-9, the J gene TRBJ2-1, with 9 nucleotides matching TRBD2. The CDR3 runs 14 residues. Germline lookup yields CDR1 SEHNR and CDR2 FQNEAQ (reference sequence). Trimming took 8 bases from V and 0 from J; bases not matched to a gene: 2. CDR3 in DNA: TGTGCCAGCGCGGGAGGGAGCTCCTACAATGAGCAGTTCTTC. Protein sequence: CASAGGSSYNEQFF.

J is TRBJ2-7 and V is TRBV15; D gene uncertain. This CDR3 has 17 amino acids. Trimming removed 5 bases at V and 1 base at J, with 21 bases between. Germline CDR1 is LNHNV and CDR2 is YYDKDF (reference sequence). CDR3 in DNA: TGTGCCACCAGCCCCCACGGTGGTCGCGGTTCTTCCTACGAGCAGTACTTC. Translating it yields CATSPHGGRGSSYEQYF.

The chain recombines TRBV2 with TRBJ2-7, with 7 bases that match TRBD1. CDR3 length: 16 residues. The V gene end was trimmed by 6 bases and the J gene end by 2 bases; junction bases not matched to a gene: 13. The germline CDR1 and CDR2 sequences are SNHLY and FYNNEI. The CDR3: CASSASQGRRTYEQYF. CDR3 bases: TGTGCCAGCAGCGCCTCACAGGGGAGAAGGACCTACGAGCAGTACTTC.

The chain uses TRBV4-1 and TRBJ2-7; 8 bases are shared with TRBD2. CDR1 and CDR2 (germline): MGHRA, YSYEKL. The CDR3 runs 15 residues. V lost 1 base and J lost 5; bases outside the gene matches: 7. In DNA, the CDR3 is TGCGCCAGCAGCCAAGGTGCTAGCGGGTACAACGAGCAGTACTTC. Protein sequence: CASSQGASGYNEQYF.

The V and J genes are TRBV7-2 and TRBJ1-5; D remains ambiguous. Germline values: CDR1 SGHTA, CDR2 FQGNSA. CDR3 length equals 15 residues. V was cut by 3 bases and J by 4 bases, with 13 bases left in between. The CDR3 spells CASSFGRQPNQPQHF. As DNA, the CDR3 is TGTGCCAGCAGCTTCGGCAGGCAGCCTAATCAGCCCCAGCATTTT.

The J gene is TRBJ2-5, the V gene TRBV29-1, with 8 bases that match TRBD1. With V trimmed by 7 bases and J by 5 bases, 6 bases remained unmatched. The CDR3 is 12 residues long. Per germline, CDR1 SQVTM and CDR2 ANQGSEA. Here the CDR3 DNA reads TGCAGCGGAAGACAGGGGACGGAGACCCAGTACTTC. It specifies CSGRQGTETQYF.

The rearrangement uses TRBV10-2 and TRBJ1-2; D gene unclear. This CDR3 has 14 residues. The germline gives CDR1 WSHSY, CDR2 SAAADI. V was cut by 5 bases and J by 4 bases, with 14 bases left in between. The CDR3 region is CASSFSVSGYGYTF. Here the CDR3 DNA reads TGCGCCAGCAGTTTCTCCGTCTCGGGCTATGGCTACACCTTC.

The rearrangement uses TRBV14 and TRBJ2-7; 9 bases match TRBD2. Trimming cost V 4 bases and J 7 bases; bases outside gene matches: 11. CDR3 length equals 15 residues. The germline CDR1 and CDR2 sequences are SGHDN and FVKESK. For the CDR3, the DNA is TGTGCCAGCAGCCCGTATCGAGCGGGAGGTGGTGAGCAGTACTTC. The encoded protein is CASSPYRAGGGEQYF.

A word on this clone: Other nucleotide sequences from this sample produce the same CDR3. The CDR3 DNA is TGTGCCAGCAGCCCCAGACAGGGGGCTAATGAAAAACTGTTTTTT. Translation gives CASSPRQGANEKLFF. V gene TRBV11-2 combines with J gene TRBJ1-4, with 9 bases matching TRBD1. Germline V gene lookup returns CDR1 SGHAT and CDR2 FQNNGV. V was clipped by 5 bases and J by 3 bases; unmatched bases: 4. The CDR3 consists of 15 residues.

The chain couples TRBV15 to TRBJ2-5; D remains unclear. This CDR3 is 14 amino acids long. The ends were cut back, 0 bases at V and 6 bases at J, with 11 bases in the middle. Germline CDR1 LNHNV, CDR2 YYDKDF (reference sequence). This CDR3 is CATSRDRSIKTQYF. In DNA, the CDR3 is TGTGCCACCAGCAGAGACAGATCCATAAAGACCCAGTACTTC.

The rearrangement uses TRBV27 and TRBJ1-5, with D uncertain. Trimming removed 7 bases at V and 0 bases at J, with 16 bases between. The CDR3 contains 16 residues. From germline, CDR1 is MNHEY and CDR2 SMNVEV (reference sequence). DNA of the CDR3: TGTGCCAGCAATCCACCGGGAGACATTAGCAATCAGCCCCAGCATTTT. It encodes CASNPPGDISNQPQHF.

DNA for the CDR3: TGCAGCCTTATTATACTAGCGGGCTCCTACAATGAGCAGTTCTTC. It yields the protein CSLIILAGSYNEQFF. The chain is built from TRBV29-1 and TRBJ2-1, with 9 bases identical to TRBD2. The germline V gene has CDR1 SQVTM and CDR2 ANQGSEA. The CDR3 is 15 residues long. V trimming: 8 bases; J trimming: 0 bases; junction bases outside the gene matches: 8.

This CDR3 is CASSPYPLTSGRNHNEQFF. In DNA form, the CDR3 reads TGTGCCAGCAGTCCCTACCCCCTGACTAGCGGGAGAAACCACAATGAGCAGTTCTTC. V gene TRBV2 combines with J gene TRBJ2-1; TRBD2 agrees at 12 bases. The germline CDR1 and CDR2 sequences are SNHLY and FYNNEI. The CDR3 contains 19 residues. The V gene end was trimmed by 5 bases and the J gene end by 5 bases; junction bases not matched to a gene: 16.

The chain joins TRBV27 to TRBJ2-2; TRBD2 agrees at 14 bases. V shed 10 bases and J 7 bases; nucleotides not matched to a gene: 20. Germline V gene data show CDR1 as MNHEY and CDR2 as SMNVEV (reference sequence). This CDR3 has 19 amino acids. The CDR3 protein is CATTKGQGTSGSYGGELFF. The CDR3 nucleotides read TGTGCCACCACAAAGGGACAGGGGACTAGCGGGAGTTACGGCGGGGAGCTGTTTTTT.

V is TRBV6-6 and J is TRBJ2-1; the D gene is possibly TRBD1 (5 bases). CDR1 and CDR2 from the germline V gene are MNHNY and SVGAGI (reference sequence). The CDR3 has 15 amino acids. The V and J ends lost 6 bases and 2 bases respectively, with 14 bases between them. The CDR3 sequence is CASSPDLGPYNEQFF. The CDR3 DNA sequence: TGTGCCAGCAGCCCAGACTTGGGGCCCTACAATGAGCAGTTCTTC.

This chain uses TRBV4-1 with TRBJ1-5, with D unresolved. Trimming took 5 bases from V and 5 from J, leaving 13 bases between them. CDR3 length equals 14 residues. Germline CDR1 reads MGHRA; CDR2 reads YSYEKL. In DNA, the CDR3 is TGCGCCAGCAGCTCCCGGGAGGGAGATCAGCCCCAGCATTTT. Protein: CASSSREGDQPQHF.

The chain links TRBV13 to TRBJ2-3; unclear D gene. CDR3 length equals 14 residues. CDR1 and CDR2 (germline): PRHDT, FYEKMQ (reference sequence). V was clipped by 3 bases and J by 2 bases, with 9 bases between them. The CDR3, as DNA: TGTGCCAGCAGCTTGCGACCCGACACAGATACGCAGTATTTT. Amino acid sequence: CASSLRPDTDTQYF.

The chain links TRBV13 to TRBJ1-2, with a weak D call TRBD1 (5 bases). The CDR3 covers 16 residues. Looked up from germline, CDR1 is PRHDT and CDR2 is FYEKMQ (reference sequence). V lost 3 bases and J 4 bases, leaving 18 bases between the germline ends. CDR3 sequence reads: CASSFRRQSTLYGYTF. DNA for the CDR3: TGTGCCAGCAGCTTCCGGCGACAGAGTACGCTCTATGGCTACACCTTC.

The chain links TRBV6-6 to TRBJ2-7; the D gene is possibly TRBD2 (6 bases). This CDR3 comprises 11 residues. V lost 8 bases and J 3 bases, leaving 8 bases between the germline ends. Per the germline V gene, CDR1 is MNHNY and CDR2 is SVGAGI (reference sequence). CDR3 residues: CASAGIYEQYF. CDR3 coding DNA: TGTGCCAGCGCGGGAATCTACGAGCAGTACTTC.

The gene calls are TRBV5-4 and TRBJ2-4; D gene uncertain. Germline CDR1 SGHNT, CDR2 YYREEE (reference sequence). The germline V and J ends were trimmed by 4 bases and 0 bases, with 11 bases remaining between them. CDR3 length equals 15 residues. The CDR3 nucleotides are TGTGCCAGCAGCCACCCAGAAATAGCCAAAAACATTCAGTACTTC. Its translation is CASSHPEIAKNIQYF. The variable domain in full, completed from reference TRBV5-4 and TRBJ2-4, reads ETGVTQSPTHLIKTRGQQVTLRCSSQSGHNTVSWYQQALGQGPQFIFQYYREEENGRGNFPPRFSGLQFPNYSSELNVNALELDDSALYLCASSHPEIAKNIQYFGAGTRLSVL.

The gene calls are TRBV7-2 and TRBJ2-3; TRBD1 matches 7 bases. This CDR3 region has 14 residues. Germline V gene data show CDR1 as SGHTA and CDR2 as FQGNSA. Germline trimming cut 3 bases from V and 0 bases from J; bases unmatched to any gene: 0. The CDR3, as DNA: TGTGCCAGCAGCTTGGACAGGAGCACAGATACGCAGTATTTT. Its protein product is CASSLDRSTDTQYF.

J is TRBJ1-1 and V is TRBV7-6; a weak D match, TRBD1 (6 bases). CDR1 and CDR2 from the germline V gene are SGHVS and FNYEAQ. This CDR3 region has 13 residues. With 5 bases removed from V and 1 base from J, the gap between germline ends came to 8 bases. CDR3 sequence (DNA): TGTGCCAGCAGCCAACAGGGGAACACTGAAGCTTTCTTT. This translates into CASSQQGNTEAFF.

The V call is TRBV19, the J call TRBJ2-7; no firm D call. Germline CDR1 reads LNHDA; CDR2 reads SQIVND (reference sequence). Trimming stripped 3 bases from V and 1 base from J, with 16 bases between. The CDR3 runs 16 residues. The CDR3 sequence: CASSMSTAAPSYEQYF. The CDR3 DNA reads as TGTGCCAGTAGTATGAGTACGGCCGCCCCATCCTACGAGCAGTACTTC.

The chain joins TRBV5-4 to TRBJ1-4, with 8 bases fitting TRBD1. Germline V gives CDR1 SGHNT, CDR2 YYREEE (reference sequence). CDR3 length equals 14 residues. V gave up 5 bases and J gave up 8 bases; unmatched junction bases: 8. The CDR3 nucleotides read TGTGCCAGCAGTCTAACAGGGGGTTACGAAAAACTGTTTTTT. It encodes CASSLTGGYEKLFF.

In this sample, this clone turned up once. This rearrangement joins TRBV29-1 to TRBJ1-2; D uncertain. CDR3 length: 14 residues. Trimming took off 2 bases at V and 4 bases at J, with 14 bases between the two ends. Germline CDR1 is SQVTM and CDR2 is ANQGSEA. The CDR3 reads CSVEPGPSSYGYTF. In nucleotides, the CDR3 is TGCAGCGTTGAACCCGGGCCCTCTAGCTATGGCTACACCTTC. Based on the CDR3 plus reference TRBV29-1 and TRBJ1-2, the full variable domain is SAVISQKPSRDICQRGTSLTIQCQVDSQVTMMFWYRQQPGQSLTLIATANQGSEATYESGFVIDKFPISRPNLTFSTLTVSNMSPEDSSIYLCSVEPGPSSYGYTFGSGTRLTVV.

The CDR3 spells CASSPTSGRGNEQYF. The CDR3 DNA reads as TGTGCCAGCAGCCCGACGAGCGGGAGAGGCAACGAGCAGTACTTC. V usage is TRBV7-2 and J usage is TRBJ2-7, with 8 bases that match TRBD2. Trimming cost V 5 bases and J 5 bases; bases outside gene matches: 11. The germline V gene has CDR1 SGHTA and CDR2 FQGNSA. The CDR3 length is 15 residues.

This chain connects TRBV19 to TRBJ2-7, with D perhaps matching TRBD1 (7 bases). Per germline, CDR1 LNHDA and CDR2 SQIVND (reference sequence). Deletions cut 10 bases from V and 1 base from J, with 20 bases between. The CDR3 spans 15 residues. The CDR3 protein is CATSPQGEVSYEQYF. The CDR3 nucleotides read TGTGCCACCTCCCCGCAGGGGGAGGTATCCTACGAGCAGTACTTC. Full variable domain (missing parts from reference TRBV19 and TRBJ2-7): DGGITQSPKYLFRKEGQNVTLSCEQNLNHDAMYWYRQDPGQGLRLIYYSQIVNDFQKGDIAEGYSVSREKKESFPLTVTSAQKNPTAFYLCATSPQGEVSYEQYFGPGTRLTVT.

The rearrangement uses TRBV30 and TRBJ1-5, with no clear D. The CDR3 is 13 residues long. The V and J ends lost 0 bases and 5 bases respectively, with 8 bases between them. Germline V CDR1 and CDR2: GTSNPN, SVGIG (reference sequence). DNA of the CDR3: TGTGCCTGGAGTGTAGGCTGGGATCAGCCCCAGCATTTT. Protein product: CAWSVGWDQPQHF.